The rows below give T cell receptor beta chains drawn from one sample of a study of cytomegalovirus exposure and HLA in healthy donors. Some clones are missing from TCRdb's copy, which holds only in-frame ones; the method was immunoSEQ multiplex PCR. The table has under 110,000 clones, about 87% seen once. Sequenced sample: PBMCs. The source is a woman between 18 and 29 years old in good health and CMV-seropositive. The CDR3 runs from the conserved cysteine through the conserved F or W. A D gene is named only where the DNA matches it firmly. Clone size is given for some rows only: seen once, a few or many times, or a class if the clone is expanded.

TRBD1 TRBJ1-5 TRBV15 . TGTGCCACCAGCAGAGAAACGGCAGGGGGACATCAGCCCCAGCATTTT CATSRETAGGHQPQHF
TRBD1 TRBJ1-3 TRBV9 . TGTGCCAGCAGCGCCAGAACAGGGGCAGGAAACACCATATATTTT CASSARTGAGNTIYF
. TRBJ2-1 TRBV18 . TGTGCCAGCTCACGGGACTCTAACTACAATGAGCAGTTCTTC CASSRDSNYNEQFF
TRBD1 TRBJ1-1 TRBV5-1 . TGCGCCAGCAGCAGATCACAGGGGCACACTGAAGCTTTCTTT CASSRSQGHTEAFF
. TRBJ2-2 TRBV7-9 . TGTGCCAGCAGCACGGGACACGCGAACACCGGGGAGCTGTTTTTT CASSTGHANTGELFF
TRBD1 TRBJ1-1 TRBV18 . TGTGCCAGCTCACCCGTCCGCACGTCAGGGGGGCGGAACACTGAAGCTTTCTTT CASSPVRTSGGRNTEAFF
TRBD1 TRBJ1-4 TRBV28 . TGTGCCAGCAGTTCGTGGCACCAGGGGGCAGGTGAAAAACTGTTTTTT CASSSWHQGAGEKLFF
TRBD2 TRBJ2-2 TRBV7-9 . TGTGCCAGCAGCCTTAGCGGGGGGCGGAACACCGGGGAGCTGTTTTTT CASSLSGGRNTGELFF
. TRBJ1-2 TRBV15 . TGTGCCACCAGCTTCAGGGGTGTCTATGGCTACACCTTC CATSFRGVYGYTF
. TRBJ2-5 TRBV4-3 . TGCGCCAGCAGCCCCAAGATCTACAACAGACAAGAGACCCAGTACTTC CASSPKIYNRQETQYF
. TRBJ1-1 TRBV7-9 once TGTGCCAGCAGCAGGGGACATGGGCCGAGCGCTGAAGCTTTCTTT CASSRGHGPSAEAFF
TRBD2 TRBJ2-1 TRBV9 . TGTGCCAGCAGCGTAGATCTAATGGGCGGGGGGGGCAGGAATGAGCAGTTCTTC CASSVDLMGGGGRNEQFF
TRBD2 TRBJ2-1 TRBV11-3 . TGTGCCAGCAGCTTAGACGGAGCGGGGGGTCTGGTCTTC CASSLDGAGGLVF
. TRBJ2-5 TRBV27 once TGTGCCAGCAGTTTAAGTACAGGTGAGGAGACCCAGTACTTC CASSLSTGEETQYF
. TRBJ1-1 TRBV5-1 . TGCGCCAGCAGTTGGACCCCGGGAAAGAACACTGAAGCTTTCTTT CASSWTPGKNTEAFF
. TRBJ2-1 TRBV2 . TGTGCCAGCAGTGGGCGCAGGGAAATCTCCTACAATGAGCAGTTCTTC CASSGRREISYNEQFF
. TRBJ1-5 TRBV13 . TGTGCCAGCAGCCCGGCGGGGCAGAAAAGAGTGAGGCCCCAGCATTTT CASSPAGQKRVRPQHF